The 13 T cell receptor beta chains reported below all come from one sample, sequenced in a study of lymphopenia after photon versus proton radiotherapy. TCRdb's table, derived via immunoSEQ multiplex PCR, lists solely in-frame clones and lacks some. The sample has 75,000 or so clones; about 86% are singletons. Specimen: peripheral blood, collected from a patient treated with proton-based radiotherapy. The receptors derive from a man between 60 and 75 years old with pancreatic cancer.

The count of this clone is one. This sequence joins TRBV5-1 and TRBJ1-1; D call uncertain. V was clipped by 5 bases and J by 4 bases, with 12 bases between them. Germline CDR1 is SGHRS and CDR2 is YFSETQ. This CDR3 region has 13 residues. The CDR3 loop is CASRDHVGTEAFF. CDR3 bases: TGCGCCAGCAGAGACCACGTTGGCACTGAAGCTTTCTTT.

In this sample, this clone turned up once. The chain carries TRBV14 and TRBJ1-3; 9 nucleotides align to TRBD1. Germline CDR1 SGHDN, CDR2 FVKESK. The CDR3 length is 16 residues. With V trimmed by 3 bases and J by 5 bases, 8 bases remained unmatched. The CDR3 loop reads CASSHLQGALRNTIYF. For the CDR3, the DNA is TGTGCCAGCAGCCATCTACAGGGGGCCTTGAGAAACACCATATATTTT.

The rearrangement uses TRBV5-1 and TRBJ1-4; 11 bases line up with TRBD1. J lost 0 bases, V lost 4 bases, and 2 bases had no gene match. CDR1 and CDR2 from the germline V gene are SGHRS and YFSETQ. CDR3 length: 16 amino acids. CDR3 amino acids: CASSRDRGATNEKLFF. CDR3 in DNA: TGCGCCAGCAGCAGGGACAGGGGGGCAACTAATGAAAAACTGTTTTTT.

The J gene is TRBJ2-5, the V gene TRBV29-1; 11 bases agree with TRBD2. CDR1 and CDR2 from the germline V gene are SQVTM and ANQGSEA. The CDR3 runs to 14 residues. V lost 6 bases to trimming and J lost 4 bases; unmatched junction nucleotides: 7. DNA of the CDR3: TGCAGCGTCCAACTAGCGGGAGTGGGAGAGACCCAGTACTTC. It yields the protein CSVQLAGVGETQYF.

The chain employs TRBV30 and TRBJ2-7; tentative D call: TRBD2 (7 bases). V was cut by 0 bases and J by 4 bases, with 13 bases left in between. The CDR3 totals 14 residues. Germline V gene data show CDR1 as GTSNPN and CDR2 as SVGIG (reference sequence). CDR3 nucleotides: TGTGCCTGGAGTGTGTGGGGAGGGGGATACGAGCAGTACTTC. Translation gives CAWSVWGGGYEQYF.

J is TRBJ2-7 and V is TRBV6-5; unclear D gene. The CDR3 runs 12 residues. Trimming stripped 6 bases from V and 3 bases from J, with 9 bases between. Germline V lookup: CDR1 MNHEY, CDR2 SVGAGI. The CDR3 sequence: CASRLDLYEQYF. CDR3 DNA: TGTGCCAGCAGACTGGACCTCTACGAGCAGTACTTC.

This chain joins TRBV5-1 and TRBJ2-3, with TRBD2 matching 10 bases. V shed 3 bases, J shed 2 bases, and the junction held 12 bases outside the gene matches. Germline V gene sequence: CDR1 SGHRS, CDR2 YFSETQ. The CDR3 covers 18 residues. DNA for the CDR3: TGCGCCAGCAGCTCCCTCCTAGCGGGAGCCGATCTCACAGATACGCAGTATTTT. Its translation is CASSSLLAGADLTDTQYF.

The chain is built from TRBV7-8 and TRBJ2-5; no clear D gene. Germline CDR1 reads SGHVS; CDR2 reads FQNEAQ. V lost 5 bases, J lost 4 bases, and 14 bases lay in between. This CDR3 region has 14 residues. The CDR3 DNA reads TGTGCCAGCAGCATACTGCCTCGCGGAGAGACCCAGTACTTC. This codes for CASSILPRGETQYF.

The chain links TRBV7-8 to TRBJ2-7; D unresolved. The CDR3 spans 14 residues. Deletions cut 5 bases from V and 6 bases from J, with 17 bases between. Germline V gene lookup returns CDR1 SGHVS and CDR2 FQNEAQ. The CDR3 here is CASSPPSQLFEQYF. The CDR3 DNA reads TGTGCCAGCAGCCCACCGTCACAGCTTTTCGAGCAGTACTTC.

This clone was seen a few times. V usage is TRBV27 and J usage is TRBJ2-7, with TRBD1 matching over 10 bases. CDR1 is MNHEY, CDR2 SMNVEV, per germline (reference sequence). The CDR3 spans 14 residues. V shed 5 bases, J shed 7 bases, and the junction held 8 bases outside the gene matches. Here the CDR3 DNA reads TGTGCCAGCAGTCTCTTGGGGACAGGGGTTGAGCAGTACTTC. As protein: CASSLLGTGVEQYF.

The chain joins TRBV28 to TRBJ2-3; 9 positions match TRBD2. The J segment lost 2 bases and the V segment lost 6 bases, leaving 18 bases of the junction unmatched. This CDR3 has 19 residues. Germline CDR1 reads MDHEN; CDR2 reads SYDVKM. CDR3 nucleotides: TGTGCCAGCAGATCCCGGGGGAGGGCTAGCGGGGCCCTCACAGATACGCAGTATTTT. The encoded protein is CASRSRGRASGALTDTQYF.

The rearrangement joins TRBV4-2 to TRBJ1-3; D is unclear. CDR1 and CDR2 (germline): LGHNA, YNFKEQ. V was trimmed by 4 bases and J by 4 bases, leaving 14 bases between them. This CDR3 is built from 15 residues. CDR3 bases: TGTGCCAGCAGCCTGGACCCTACCAAGGGAAACACCATATATTTT. Its translation: CASSLDPTKGNTIYF.

This chain links TRBV7-8 with TRBJ1-3, with D possibly matching TRBD1 (5 bases). Germline-derived CDR1 and CDR2 are SGHVS and FQNEAQ. Trimming removed 2 bases at V and 1 base at J, with 12 bases between. The CDR3 contains 16 residues. As DNA, the CDR3 is TGTGCCAGCAGCTTACCGAACCGACAGTCTGGAAACACCATATATTTT. It is translated as CASSLPNRQSGNTIYF. The full variable domain, in which reference TRBV7-8 and TRBJ1-3 provide the parts outside the CDR3, is GAGVSQSPRYKVAKRGQDVALRCDPISGHVSLFWYQQALGQGPEFLTYFQNEAQLDKSGLPSDRFFAERPEGSVSTLKIQRTQQEDSAVYLCASSLPNRQSGNTIYFGEGSWLTVV.